The text below deals with one TCR beta chain. The data stem from a study of lymphopenia after photon versus proton radiotherapy. Sequencing was performed with immunoSEQ multiplex PCR; in TCRdb, only in-frame clones are kept and a portion is missing. The sample lists some 31,000 clones; under 90% were seen once. CDR1 is MDHEN and CDR2 is SYDVKM in the germline V gene. V dropped 8 bases and J dropped 4 bases, with 15 bases sitting between them. The CDR3 spans 14 residues. This rearrangement joins TRBV28 to TRBJ1-5, with unresolved D. Sample: peripheral blood, taken from a patient treated with proton-based radiotherapy. The origin of this receptor is a woman between 65 and 79 years old with pancreatic cancer. Here the CDR3 reads CASQNGPLNQPQHF. The CDR3 bases are TGTGCCAGCCAAAATGGACCTTTAAATCAGCCCCAGCATTTT.